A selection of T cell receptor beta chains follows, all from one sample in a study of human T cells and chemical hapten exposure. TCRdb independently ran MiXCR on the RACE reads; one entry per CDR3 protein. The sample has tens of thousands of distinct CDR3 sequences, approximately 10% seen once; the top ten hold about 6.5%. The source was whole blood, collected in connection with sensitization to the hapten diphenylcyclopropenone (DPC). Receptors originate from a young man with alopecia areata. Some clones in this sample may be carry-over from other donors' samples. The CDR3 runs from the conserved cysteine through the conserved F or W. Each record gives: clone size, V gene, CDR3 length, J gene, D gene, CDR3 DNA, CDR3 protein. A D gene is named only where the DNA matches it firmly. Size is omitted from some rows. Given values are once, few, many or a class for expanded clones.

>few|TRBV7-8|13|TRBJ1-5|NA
TGTGCCAGCAGCCCACATAGCAATCAGCCCCAGCATTTT
CASSPHSNQPQHF
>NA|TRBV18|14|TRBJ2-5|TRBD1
TGTGCCAGCTCACCACGACAGGGCCTCGAGACCCAGTACTTC
CASSPRQGLETQYF
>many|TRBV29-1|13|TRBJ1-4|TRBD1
TGCAGCGCCCTGGGACAGAGTAATGAAAAACTGTTTTTT
CSALGQSNEKLFF
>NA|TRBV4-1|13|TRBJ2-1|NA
TGCGCCAGCAGCCAAGGCTCCTACAATGAGCAGTTCTTC
CASSQGSYNEQFF
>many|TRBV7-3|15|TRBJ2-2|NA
TGTGCCAGCAGCACCCAGGGGACCGGGACCGGGGAGCTGTTTTTT
CASSTQGTGTGELFF
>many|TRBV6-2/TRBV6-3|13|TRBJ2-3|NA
TGTGCCAGCACCAGGGACTCTCAAGATACGCAGTATTTT
CASTRDSQDTQYF
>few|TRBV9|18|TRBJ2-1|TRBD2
TGTGCCAGCAGCGTAGCTCTTACTAGCGGGAGGGCGTACAATGAGCAGTTCTTC
CASSVALTSGRAYNEQFF
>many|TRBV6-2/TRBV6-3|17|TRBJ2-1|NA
TGTGCCAGCAGTTACTCTGGACATCTACGCTCCTACAATGAGCAGTTCTTC
CASSYSGHLRSYNEQFF
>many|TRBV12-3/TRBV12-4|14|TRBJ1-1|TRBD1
TGTGCCAGCAGTTTCCGGGACAGGGTCACTGAAGCTTTCTTT
CASSFRDRVTEAFF
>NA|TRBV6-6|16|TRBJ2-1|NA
TGTGCCAGCAGTTTACTCAGGGTTTACCCCTACAATGAGCAGTTCTTC
CASSLLRVYPYNEQFF
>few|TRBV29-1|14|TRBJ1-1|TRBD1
TGCAGCGTGGCCGGGACAGGGAGGAACACTGAAGCTTTCTTT
CSVAGTGRNTEAFF
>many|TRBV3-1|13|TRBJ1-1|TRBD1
TGTGCCAGCAGCCGGACAGGTAACACTGAAGCTTTCTTT
CASSRTGNTEAFF
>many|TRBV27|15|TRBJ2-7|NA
TGTGCCAGCAGCTGGGGGCCCCCGGACACTAGCGAGCAGTACTTC
CASSWGPPDTSEQYF
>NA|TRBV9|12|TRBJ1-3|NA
TGTGCCAGCAGGGGACCTGGAAACACCATATATTTT
CASRGPGNTIYF